This T cell receptor beta chain was sequenced during a study of T cell responses to AZD1222 COVID-19 vaccine (dated by TCRdb to the early 2020s). Broadly, across the study: AZD1222 recipients with second doses at about 4 weeks or about 12 weeks were pooled, because spike-specific TCR depth and breadth did not differ between schedules. A total of approximately 230 trial participants underwent TCR sequencing, of whom about 210 received two doses of AZD1222 and about 26 received two doses of the MenACWY control vaccine. Trial participants were enrolled by age into 18-55, 56-69 and 70-plus year subgroups, with about 150, 28 and 57 TCR-sequenced participants respectively.

The label giving this sample's time point can be read as: baseline before first vaccination. Vaccinee samples came from UK trials COV001 and COV002, including a single-blind randomized controlled phase 2/3 trial of AZD1222 (ChAdOx1 nCoV-19) in healthy adults. For TCRbeta chain sequencing, PBMC samples from trial participants were taken at day 0 and at day 28 after the second dose. The research as a whole found: Reportedly, almost half of the unique spike-specific TCRs recognized epitopes lying outside the regions that are mutated in the B.1.351 and B.1.1.7 variants. The 56-69-year group was small, and its depth increase did not reach significance, likely because of low power. No day 14 peak-response samples were available, so repertoires were characterized only after the peak T cell response. Only a handful of AZD1222 recipients were SARS-CoV-2 seropositive at baseline, limiting conclusions about previously exposed vaccinees. Spike-specific TCR breadth and depth rose significantly after two AZD1222 doses compared with day 0 and with MenACWY recipients. The whole spike protein was spanned by vaccine-associated CD4 TCRs, and dominant responses were seen in regions 160-218 and 743-854. Most participants were white British and females outnumbered males, and the authors suggested that clonal diversity may have been underestimated.

This clone was seen a handful of times. Its antigen is unknown. No much larger clonotype is one base removed from it; base qualities were not supplied. The CDR3 regions of human TCRbeta chains were analyzed by immunosequencing. The authors' pipeline ran thus. Repertoire TCRs were checked for matches against a reference library of SARS-CoV-2-specific TCRs that had been generated using the MIRA antigen-specificity platform. Breadth was defined as the fraction of unique TCRs that were SARS-CoV-2-associated. Depth was defined as the fraction of total T cells that were SARS-CoV-2-associated. Using the MIRA data, each spike-specific TCR was mapped to the spike region that the TCR reacts to and placed in a CD4 or CD8 class. Log10-transformed breadth and depth values were compared by one-way ANOVA with Sidak's multiple comparisons tests. The table was pulled from immuneACCESS by TCRdb, which kept in-frame rearrangements only. Such tables lose some clones; where checked, under half of the loss comes from unresolved V genes, and the rest has no known cause. Clonal size and the V and J genes are those of that table, whereas D and trimming came from the DNA. The sample table contains some 120,000 clones; only one count was recorded for 65% to 85% of them. In total, the top ten clones hold 9.4% of the sample.

This specimen was peripheral blood, taken on day 0 of AZD1222 vaccination. This clonotype originated in an adult in good health.

This receptor has the CDR3 CASSPMDGPQHF. In nucleotides, the sequence is TGTGCCAGCTCACCAATGGACGGCCCCCAGCATTTT. This sequence uses TRBV18 and TRBJ1-5, with the D gene too uncertain to name. As encoded in the germline V gene, CDR1 is KGHSH while CDR2 is LQKENI. The junction shows trimming of 2 bases on V and 10 bases on J, plus 9 bases between the germline ends. Reading from cysteine to phenylalanine, the CDR3 counts 12 amino acids. CDR3 DNA is the only sequence kept; it has 36 bases, read in frame from the first base.